The rows below give T cell receptor beta chains drawn from one sample of a study of patients and donors after allogeneic stem cell transplantation. A single record per CDR3 protein comes from TCRdb applying MiXCR to the RT-PCR reads. The top ten hold approximately 5.9% of the sample, which has some 880,000 distinct CDR3 sequences, more than 15% seen once. Material for sequencing was blood, either unsorted or a sorted T cell fraction (not recorded which). These receptors were taken from a human donor who was either an allogeneic HSCT recipient or a stem cell or donor lymphocyte infusion donor (not recorded which). It is not recorded whose cells these are; they may come from a transplant donor. CDR3s include the opening cysteine and the closing phenylalanine or tryptophan.

v_gene	j_gene	len	CDR3aa
TRBV7-2	TRBJ1-1	13	CASSPAIQGAPFF
TRBV15	TRBJ2-1	18	CATSRGGLDRRSYNEQFF
TRBV3-1	TRBJ2-3	17	CASSHRTGDRGADTQYF
TRBV20-1	TRBJ2-2	14	CSAEGTGLIGELFF
TRBV18	TRBJ2-7	15	CASSAQLASTYEQYF
TRBV27	TRBJ1-1	16	CASSLSEGAVGTEAFF
TRBV9	TRBJ2-7	15	CASSVGDRGVYEQYF
TRBV30	TRBJ2-1	13	CAWSGTGTNEQFF
TRBV25-1	TRBJ1-6	15	CASSEDGAYNSPLHF
TRBV11-2	TRBJ2-5	17	CASSPVGGQGKGETQYF